The next 15 T cell receptor beta chains were all read from a single sample in a study of T-cell reconstitution after alpha-beta-depleted transplantation in children. Unique molecular identifiers were incorporated when the TCRbeta library was constructed. TCRdb re-called the PCR reads with MiXCR, one entry per CDR3 protein. The sample contains about 210,000 distinct CDR3 sequences, approximately 15% of which appear only once. The material sequenced was PBMCs, mostly from graft donor cells, taken 360 days after TCRalphabeta/CD19-depleted stem cell transplant. Receptors were obtained from a male patient aged 2 to 9 who had a stem cell transplant for acute lymphoblastic leukemia, so the T cells may come from the graft donor.

The chain combines TRBV3-1 with TRBJ2-1; TRBD2 agrees at 8 bases. This CDR3 contains 14 residues. Germline CDR1 is LGHDT and CDR2 is YNNKEL (reference sequence). Germline trimming cut 6 bases from V and 7 bases from J; bases unmatched to any gene: 8. CDR3 sequence reads: CASRFSGVRNEQFF. The CDR3 nucleotides are TGTGCCAGCAGATTTAGCGGGGTTCGAAATGAGCAGTTCTTC.

The chain recombines TRBV12-3 or TRBV12-4 with TRBJ2-3, with D unclear. The CDR3 is 14 amino acids. V was cut by 2 bases and J by 2 bases, with 8 bases left in between. The CDR3 loop reads CASSLLRTTDTQYF. CDR3 DNA sequence: TGTGCCAGCAGTTTACTCCGGACCACAGATACGCAGTATTTT.

This clonotype was found a few times. This chain links TRBV5-1 with TRBJ1-4; D uncertain. The germline V gene encodes CDR1 SGHRS and CDR2 YFSETQ. V dropped 4 bases and J dropped 4 bases, with 20 bases sitting between them. This CDR3 has 17 residues. In DNA, the CDR3 is TGCGCCAGCAGCCCCAGACCCGTCCGTCGCAGTAATGAAAAACTGTTTTTT. It is translated as CASSPRPVRRSNEKLFF.

This clonotype was recorded a few times. The chain couples TRBV6-5 to TRBJ1-5, with D hard to call. The V end lost 2 bases, the J end lost 5 bases, and 22 bases lay between the germline ends. Germline V gene sequence: CDR1 MNHEY, CDR2 SVGAGI. The CDR3 is 18 residues long. The CDR3 here is CASSYSKRRHKIYQPQHF. The CDR3 nucleotides are TGTGCCAGCAGTTACAGTAAGAGACGACATAAAATCTATCAGCCCCAGCATTTT.

The chain carries TRBV7-9 and TRBJ1-6; TRBD1 aligns across 9 bases. Trimming at V came to 5 bases and at J to 8 bases, leaving 7 bases not matched to a gene. CDR1 and CDR2 (germline): SEHNR, FQNEAQ (reference sequence). The CDR3 runs 15 residues. Here the CDR3 DNA reads TGTGCCAGCAGCCTGGACAGGGGAGTTCATTCACCCCTCCACTTT. Translated, it gives CASSLDRGVHSPLHF.

This clonotype came up a few times. The J gene is TRBJ2-7, the V gene TRBV10-3; TRBD1 matches at 9 bases. The germline gives CDR1 ENHRY, CDR2 SYGVKD. The CDR3 covers 17 residues. V lost 0 bases to trimming and J lost 3 bases; unmatched junction nucleotides: 9. The CDR3: CAISESFFRDRDYEQYF. CDR3 bases: TGTGCCATCAGTGAGTCGTTTTTCCGGGACAGGGACTACGAGCAGTACTTC.

The chain employs TRBV29-1 and TRBJ2-1; D gene uncertain. The CDR3 is 14 amino acids. Germline CDR1 is SQVTM and CDR2 is ANQGSEA. Written as DNA, the CDR3 is TGCGGGGTTAAGCCCGCGAGCTCCTACAATGAGCAGTTCTTC. Encoded protein: CGVKPASSYNEQFF.

In its sample, this clonotype was seen a few times. One junction end disagrees with the germline gene, perhaps due to a read error. The V gene is TRBV12-3 or TRBV12-4, the J gene TRBJ2-1; TRBD2 is a possible D gene (6 bases). The CDR3 length is 18 residues. CDR3 in DNA: TGTGCCAGCAGCTTAGAAATCGGTTGGGCGGGAACCTACAATGAGCAGTTCTTC. Protein: CASSLEIGWAGTYNEQFF.

This clonotype showed up just a few times. V gene TRBV6-1 combines with J gene TRBJ2-7; a possible D gene is TRBD1 (6 bases). CDR1 is MNHNS and CDR2 is SASEGT in the germline V gene. This CDR3 comprises 16 residues. The V gene lost 7 bases and the J gene lost 1 base, with 20 bases spanning the gap. CDR3 sequence (DNA): TGTGCCAGCAACCCGCTGGGCCCAGGGGTGTCCTACGAGCAGTACTTC. It yields the protein CASNPLGPGVSYEQYF.

The J gene is TRBJ2-7, the V gene TRBV14; D unclear. V was clipped by 0 bases and J by 4 bases, with 19 bases between them. Germline-derived CDR1 and CDR2 are SGHDN and FVKESK. CDR3 length: 17 amino acids. The DNA of the CDR3 is TGTGCCAGCAGCCAAGATCTGGGCCCTGGCGGTCGATACGAGCAGTACTTC. This gives the protein CASSQDLGPGGRYEQYF. Full variable domain (remainder filled in from reference TRBV14 and TRBJ2-7): EAGVTQFPSHSVIEKGQTVTLRCDPISGHDNLYWYRRVMGKEIKFLLHFVKESKQDESGMPNNRFLAERTGGTYSTLKVQPAELEDSGVYFCASSQDLGPGGRYEQYFGPGTRLTVT.

This clonotype was picked up many times. The rearrangement joins TRBV13 to TRBJ2-1, with 13 positions matching TRBD2. The CDR3 has 18 amino acids. With 5 bases clipped from V and 2 bases from J, the junction kept 9 bases outside the gene matches. Germline V gives CDR1 PRHDT, CDR2 FYEKMQ (reference sequence). As DNA, the CDR3 is TGTGCCAGCAGCATTGGACTAGCGGGAGATATCCCCTACAATGAGCAGTTCTTC. Protein product: CASSIGLAGDIPYNEQFF. Drawing the rest from reference TRBV13 and TRBJ2-1, the complete variable domain is AAGVIQSPRHLIKEKRETATLKCYPIPRHDTVYWYQQGPGQDPQFLISFYEKMQSDKGSIPDRFSAQQFSDYHSELNMSSLELGDSALYFCASSIGLAGDIPYNEQFFGPGTRLTVL.

This clonotype was seen only a few times. The chain joins TRBV24-1 to TRBJ2-7; D remains unclear. The CDR3 totals 13 residues. Per the germline V gene, CDR1 is KGHDR and CDR2 is SFDVKD. V dropped 5 bases and J dropped 6 bases, with 13 bases sitting between them. Written as DNA, the CDR3 is TGTGCCACCAGTGGGCATCCCTGGGTCGAGCAGTACTTC. This encodes CATSGHPWVEQYF.

The table lists this clonotype with a few counts. This chain connects TRBV10-3 to TRBJ2-5; D may match TRBD1 or TRBD2 (5 bases each). The germline gives CDR1 ENHRY, CDR2 SYGVKD. V was clipped by 9 bases and J by 2 bases, with 13 bases between them. The length of the CDR3 is 13 residues. Written as DNA, the CDR3 is TGTGCCATTCCGGGACGGCTTCAAGAGACCCAGTACTTC. Its translation is CAIPGRLQETQYF.

This clonotype came up a few times. The gene calls are TRBV12-3 or TRBV12-4 and TRBJ2-1; D gene uncertain. V was trimmed by 7 bases and J by 2 bases, leaving 18 bases between them. The CDR3 has 16 amino acids. The CDR3: CASTTLRAPTYNEQFF. The CDR3 DNA is TGTGCCAGCACAACCCTCCGGGCCCCTACCTACAATGAGCAGTTCTTC.

The chain links TRBV20-1 to TRBJ2-5, with D hard to call. Germline CDR1 is DFQATT and CDR2 is SNEGSKA (reference sequence). This CDR3 spans 11 amino acids. V was cut by 0 bases and J by 6 bases, with 5 bases left in between. The CDR3, as DNA: TGCAGTGCTAGAGATAGGCAGACCCAGTACTTC. Translated: CSARDRQTQYF.